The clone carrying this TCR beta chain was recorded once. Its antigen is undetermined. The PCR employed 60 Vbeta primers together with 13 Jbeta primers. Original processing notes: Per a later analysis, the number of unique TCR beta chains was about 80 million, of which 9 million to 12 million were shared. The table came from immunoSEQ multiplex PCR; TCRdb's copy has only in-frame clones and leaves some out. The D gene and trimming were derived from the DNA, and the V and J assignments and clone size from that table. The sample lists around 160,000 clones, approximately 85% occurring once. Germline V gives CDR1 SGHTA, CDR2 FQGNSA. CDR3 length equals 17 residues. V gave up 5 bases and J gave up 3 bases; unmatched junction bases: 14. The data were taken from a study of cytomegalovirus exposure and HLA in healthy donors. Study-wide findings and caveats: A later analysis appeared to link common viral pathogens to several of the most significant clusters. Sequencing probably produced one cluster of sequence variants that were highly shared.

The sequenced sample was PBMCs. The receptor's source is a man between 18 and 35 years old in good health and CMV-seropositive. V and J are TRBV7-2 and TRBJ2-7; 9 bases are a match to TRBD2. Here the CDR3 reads CASSLRASGATHYEQYF. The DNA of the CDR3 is TGTGCCAGCAGCCTGAGGGCTAGCGGGGCAACCCACTACGAGCAGTACTTC. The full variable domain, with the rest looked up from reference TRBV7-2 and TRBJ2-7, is GAGVSQSPSNKVTEKGKDVELRCDPISGHTALYWYRQSLGQGLEFLIYFQGNSAPDKSGLPSDRFSAERTGGSVSTLTIQRTQQEDSAVYLCASSLRASGATHYEQYFGPGTRLTVT.